The 2 T cell receptor beta chains given below trace back to one sample, sequenced in a study of response to subunit inactivated influenza vaccine. A single record per CDR3 protein comes from TCRdb applying MiXCR to the RT-PCR reads. The data hold more than 700,000 distinct CDR3 sequences, with approximately 21% observed a single time. The sequencing used PBMCs from blood, collected 5 to 6 days after vaccination. Receptors originate from a man aged 50 to 59 who received an inactivated influenza vaccine.

Only a few counts were recorded for this clonotype. This chain joins TRBV7-9 and TRBJ2-2; possible D gene TRBD2, 6 bases. The CDR3 totals 16 residues. V was cut by 5 bases and J by 4 bases, with 17 bases left in between. The germline gives CDR1 SEHNR, CDR2 FQNEAQ (reference sequence). For the CDR3, the DNA is TGTGCCAGCAGCACCCACTTTCGGGAGACCACCGGGGAGCTGTTTTTT. Translating gives CASSTHFRETTGELFF. Complete variable domain (other parts from reference TRBV7-9 and TRBJ2-2): DTGVSQNPRHKITKRGQNVTFRCDPISEHNRLYWYRQTLGQGPEFLTYFQNEAQLEKSRLLSDRFSAERPKGSFSTLEIQRTEQGDSAMYLCASSTHFRETTGELFFGEGSRLTVL.

The V gene is TRBV7-3, the J gene TRBJ2-1, with a tentative D call TRBD2 (6 bases). Germline CDR1 and CDR2: SGHTA and FQGTGA. With 2 bases removed from V and 10 bases from J, the gap between germline ends came to 12 bases. The CDR3 length is 13 residues. The CDR3 DNA reads as TGTGCCAGCAGCTTATCCCCCAGCGGGGAGCAGTTCTTC. It specifies CASSLSPSGEQFF. Full variable domain (outside the CDR3, taken from reference TRBV7-3 and TRBJ2-1): GAGVSQTPSNKVTEKGKYVELRCDPISGHTALYWYRQSLGQGPEFLIYFQGTGAADDSGLPNDRFFAVRPEGSVSTLKIQRTERGDSAVYLCASSLSPSGEQFFGPGTRLTVL.